What follows is one TCR beta chain and its context. What antigen it recognizes has not been identified. Within one base of it there is no much larger clone, and no base qualities were kept. TCRbeta CDR3 regions were amplified from genomic DNA using the immunoSEQ Assay, a bias-controlled multiplex PCR. As for how the authors treated the data: The number of nucleated cells in each sample was estimated by amplification of reference gene primers within the assay. To quantify the absolute abundance of each unique TCRbeta CDR3 rearrangement, sequence reads were collapsed and filtered. For each sample, productive Simpson clonality was calculated by taking the square root of Simpson's diversity index across productive rearrangements. Held by TCRdb, this immuneACCESS table contains in-frame sequences only and omits some clones. Under half of the omission traces to an unresolved V gene where checked; the cause of the rest is unknown. Clone size and the V and J calls come from that table; the DNA yielded D and trimming. This sample gives 200,000 to 250,000 clones in total; approximately 90% of them show up just once. 4.5% to 5.5% of the sample rests with the top ten.

This record comes from a study of blood T cell repertoires in COVID-19 (dated by TCRdb to 2018 to 2020). Broadly, across the study: The collaborator samples originated in the United States, Italy and Spain and spanned the acute and convalescent phases of COVID-19. Samples were obtained from the ongoing ImmuneRACE study (first 160 participants) and from about 1,300 subjects provided by 6 global collaborators. Where HLA class I and class II types were available, the types were taken from metadata supplied by the sample provider, not from assay-based typing. A freely available public database, intended as a resource for researchers studying the immune response to SARS-CoV-2, is where the repertoires were released. A de-identified subject ID, COVID-19 status, age in years and sex were almost always included in the sample metadata. The material from the prospective study consisted of cDNA or gDNA derived from T cells, B-cell-depleted T cells, or PBMCs. The dataset comprised deeply sampled blood TCRbeta repertoires from subjects exposed to, actively infected with, or recovered from COVID-19.

What the work shows at the level of the full study, not this receptor alone: How much clinical and demographic metadata was included differed by source and by participant, and the metadata was provided uncurated.

V loses 6 bases, J loses 3 bases, and the germline ends lie 23 bases apart. Based on the germline V gene, the CDR1 and CDR2 sequences are MGHDK and SYGVNS. The CDR3 holds 17 amino acids from the cysteine to the phenylalanine. Of all the DNA, just the CDR3 is kept, 51 bases in frame from base 1. Each collaborating institution followed its own protocols to collect whole blood in K2EDTA tubes. For TCRbeta analysis, collaborators shipped samples as frozen whole blood, isolated PBMCs, or DNA extracted from either of those sample types. The sequenced material came from peripheral blood. The receptor comes from a woman aged 40 to 49 with acute or convalescent COVID-19. The chain joins TRBV25-1 to TRBJ1-1; the D gene is perhaps TRBD1, on 6 matching bases. The nucleotide sequence is given as TGTGCCAGCAGCAGCGTGGTGACAGGCGTAAGGGACACTGAAGCTTTCTTT. Its protein is CASSSVVTGVRDTEAFF.